This TCR beta chain derives from a study of shared clonotypes between healthy human individuals. On this clone: As yet, its antigen is unknown.

The study separated CD4+ cells into CD45RA+ naive and CD45RA-negative memory subsets. Study-wide results and limits: The four-donor shared clonotypes exceeded non-shared clonotypes in generation probability, with non-shared ones scoring lower. Several donors held about 5.1% of naive CD4 clonotypes in common.

The assay was run at deep level. Produced via immunoSEQ multiplex PCR; TCRdb's table is partial and in-frame only. The sample yields more than 1.2 million clones, around 98.5% seen once. Sequencing input: naive CD4+ T cells sorted from blood. Subset of the sample: CD45RA+ positively selected. The sequence was obtained from a man aged 25-40 years in good health.

The CDR3 protein is CASSLRRTNTDTQYF. The CDR3 DNA reads TGTGCCAGCAGCTTGCGCAGGACCAACACAGATACGCAGTATTTT. This chain uses TRBV5-4 with TRBJ2-3; the D is unclear. Germline lookup yields CDR1 SGHNT and CDR2 YYREEE (reference sequence). The CDR3 runs to 15 residues. V dropped 1 base and J dropped 2 bases, with 11 bases sitting between them.